Sequencing of this T cell receptor (beta chain) was carried out in a study of beta chain features in type 1 diabetes. For the study at large: Cells sorted and examined across all samples totaled roughly 98 million.

This clone occurred a few times. The antigen remains undetermined. General study results and limits: Moderate but significant shortening of TCRB CDR3s was recorded in all four CD4+ subsets from Type 1 diabetes patients. Relative to healthy donors, patients appeared to have naive, central memory and Treg TCRB repertoires that were more similar.

The whole isolated RNA underwent reverse transcription, so sequencing captured expressed TCRB transcripts. About 3.57 million reads, on average, came from each naive, central memory and regulatory T cell sample. Clones were read by immunoSEQ multiplex PCR, and TCRdb kept only the in-frame ones, dropping some. The sample carries 500,000 to 850,000 clones, around 15% recorded once. The CDR3 covers 15 residues. V trimming: 2 bases; J trimming: 7 bases; junction bases outside the gene matches: 12. Germline V gene sequence: CDR1 SQVTM, CDR2 ANQGSEA. The chain is built from TRBV29-1 and TRBJ2-5; 8 nucleotides agree with TRBD2. Sequencing used naive CD4+ T cells from blood. This receptor was identified in a young man with type 1 diabetes. This chain's CDR3 is CSVEKDWLAGRTQYF. Here the CDR3 DNA reads TGCAGCGTTGAAAAAGATTGGCTAGCGGGTAGGACCCAGTACTTC.